This T cell receptor beta chain is drawn from a study of blood T cell repertoires in COVID-19. Overall study context: Some COVID-19 samples were acute and others convalescent; all came from the United States, Italy and Spain.

The table came from immunoSEQ multiplex PCR; TCRdb's copy has only in-frame clones and leaves some out. The sample shows more than 110,000 clones, 82% of them seen only once. The CDR3 length is 15 residues. Germline CDR1 is KGHSH and CDR2 is LQKENI. V gave up 2 bases and J gave up 0 bases, with 9 bases separating them. The genes are TRBV18 and TRBJ2-3; no definite D call. The receptor was isolated from a woman of 80 years or more with acute or convalescent COVID-19. Sample: peripheral blood. The CDR3 DNA follows: TGTGCCAGCTCACCATCAGTCGTTAGCACAGATACGCAGTATTTT. It yields the protein CASSPSVVSTDTQYF.